This record covers a single T cell receptor beta chain. The target antigen is unknown. This sample was taken from a study of chemoradiotherapy in HPV16-positive cancers. CDR1 is SGHAT, CDR2 FQNNGV, per germline. V dropped 0 bases and J dropped 2 bases, with 5 bases sitting between them. This CDR3 is built from 13 residues. Sequencing was performed with immunoSEQ multiplex PCR; in TCRdb, only in-frame clones are kept and a portion is missing. The data hold 15,000 or so clones, with about two thirds observed a single time. Repeated repertoire sampling spanned the course of chemoradiotherapy. Study-wide points: Candidate HPV-specific clones and E7-related TCR motifs grew in tumor during treatment.

The clonotype comes from a human donor with HPV-associated anogenital cancer. Sample: tumor tissue, taken from a patient who underwent chemoradiotherapy. The chain couples TRBV11-2 to TRBJ2-7; D gene ambiguous. The CDR3: CASSLDTPYEQYF. The CDR3 bases are TGTGCCAGCAGCTTAGACACACCCTACGAGCAGTACTTC.